Sequencing of this TCR beta chain was carried out in a study of identical twins. CDR1 SGHNT and CDR2 YYREEE come from the germline V gene (reference sequence). The CDR3 is 16 residues long. The V end lost 3 bases, the J end lost 0 bases, and 13 bases lay between the germline ends. At least ten counts were recorded for this clonotype. With template switching, a universal primer site was added, and the cDNA carried unique molecular identifiers. TCRdb passed the 5' RACE reads through MiXCR, listing each CDR3 protein once. The sample lists around 240,000 distinct CDR3 sequences; more than 9% were seen once.

The V and J genes are TRBV5-4 and TRBJ2-1; D is perhaps TRBD1 or TRBD2 (5 bases each). The sample was memory T cells sorted from blood. The receptor was isolated from a man aged 50-59 years in good health. The CDR3 loop is CASSSLGAGSYNEQFF. The CDR3 DNA reads TGTGCCAGCAGCTCTCTAGGGGCGGGCTCCTACAATGAGCAGTTCTTC.